One and the same sample provided the 28 T cell receptor beta chains below, sequenced in a study of blood T cell repertoires in COVID-19 (dated by TCRdb to 2018 to 2021). Library preparation employed the immunoSEQ multiplex PCR assay. What TCRdb holds here is the immuneACCESS table cut down to in-frame rearrangements. Part of the clones is not present; checked against another copy, under half of the missing clones reflect an unresolved V gene, and the others are unexplained. The sample table records almost 250,000 clones; roughly nine tenths of these occur just once. The top ten hold 1.6% of the sample. What was sequenced was peripheral blood. The receptors here all came from a woman aged 55-69 years who had recovered from COVID-19.

The genes are TRBV4-3 and TRBJ2-2, with D tentatively TRBD2 (6 bases). Between the trimmed V and J ends, which lost 2 bases and 5 bases, there was a span of 12 bases. The CDR3 spans 15 residues. Per the germline V gene, CDR1 is LGHNA and CDR2 is YSLEER. The CDR3 sequence: CASSQSRGRTGELFF. The CDR3 DNA is TGCGCCAGCAGCCAATCCCGGGGGAGAACCGGGGAGCTGTTTTTT.

The count of this clone is one. V usage is TRBV2 and J usage is TRBJ2-1; D is perhaps TRBD1 (6 bases). V was cut by 0 bases and J by 10 bases, with 10 bases left in between. CDR3 length: 13 residues. Germline V CDR1 and CDR2: SNHLY, FYNNEI. The CDR3: CASSEALGGEQFF. The CDR3 bases are TGTGCCAGCAGTGAAGCGTTAGGGGGAGAGCAGTTCTTC. Drawing the rest from reference TRBV2 and TRBJ2-1, the complete variable domain is EPEVTQTPSHQVTQMGQEVILRCVPISNHLYFYWYRQILGQKVEFLVSFYNNEISEKSEIFDDQFSVERPDGSNFTLKIRSTKLEDSAMYFCASSEALGGEQFFGPGTRLTVL.

The chain carries TRBV7-8 and TRBJ2-7; 8 nucleotides line up with TRBD1. There are 14 residues in the CDR3. The germline CDR1 and CDR2 sequences are SGHVS and FQNEAQ. The junction had 3 bases not matched to a gene; V was cut back by 2 bases and J by 3 bases. The CDR3 loop reads CASSLRDRSYEQYF. In DNA, the CDR3 is TGTGCCAGCAGCTTAAGGGACAGGAGCTACGAGCAGTACTTC.

The V gene is TRBV4-2, the J gene TRBJ2-7; 7 nucleotides line up with TRBD1. The CDR3 runs 15 residues. The junction had 11 bases not matched to a gene; V was cut back by 7 bases and J by 2 bases. CDR1 is LGHNA and CDR2 is YNFKEQ in the germline V gene. The CDR3 coding sequence is TGTGCCAGCACCACAACACAGGGGCGGACCTACGAGCAGTACTTC. It specifies CASTTTQGRTYEQYF.

This clone was seen a few times. The DNA of the CDR3 is TGTGCCAGCAGCAAGAGACAGGGGGCTTACGAGCAGTACTTC. Protein sequence: CASSKRQGAYEQYF. The chain joins TRBV28 to TRBJ2-7; TRBD1 agrees at 10 bases. J was trimmed by 4 bases and V by 6 bases; bases with no gene match: 6. The CDR3 is 14 residues long. In germline, CDR1 is MDHEN, CDR2 SYDVKM.

The CDR3 DNA reads as TGTGCCAGCAGCCAAGTACAAGAGACCCAGTACTTC. It is translated as CASSQVQETQYF. The chain employs TRBV3-1 (or the pseudogene TRBV3-2) and TRBJ2-5; D not resolved. Germline CDR1 LGHDT, CDR2 YNNKEL (reference sequence). The ends were cut back, 1 base at V and 2 bases at J, with 2 bases in the middle. The length of the CDR3 is 12 residues.

This rearrangement joins TRBV14 to TRBJ2-7; 14 bases map to TRBD2. The V gene end was trimmed by 0 bases and the J gene end by 7 bases; junction bases not matched to a gene: 14. Germline V CDR1 and CDR2: SGHDN, FVKESK. The CDR3 runs to 19 residues. Here the CDR3 reads CASSQDGGPGLAGVREQYF. The CDR3 nucleotides read TGTGCCAGCAGCCAAGATGGGGGCCCGGGACTAGCGGGGGTTCGTGAGCAGTACTTC. The whole variable domain, remainder taken from reference TRBV14 and TRBJ2-7, is EAGVTQFPSHSVIEKGQTVTLRCDPISGHDNLYWYRRVMGKEIKFLLHFVKESKQDESGMPNNRFLAERTGGTYSTLKVQPAELEDSGVYFCASSQDGGPGLAGVREQYFGPGTRLTVT.

This rearrangement joins TRBV29-1 to TRBJ1-4, with D tentatively TRBD1 (5 bases). The CDR3 covers 12 residues. Germline V gene lookup returns CDR1 SQVTM and CDR2 ANQGSEA. Trimming cost V 0 bases and J 12 bases, with 11 bases left between them. CDR3 amino acids: CSVEDPGLELFF. CDR3 nucleotide sequence: TGCAGCGTTGAAGATCCAGGGCTGGAACTGTTTTTT. Full variable domain (outside the CDR3, taken from reference TRBV29-1 and TRBJ1-4): SAVISQKPSRDICQRGTSLTIQCQVDSQVTMMFWYRQQPGQSLTLIATANQGSEATYESGFVIDKFPISRPNLTFSTLTVSNMSPEDSSIYLCSVEDPGLELFFGSGTQLSVL.

The chain combines TRBV18 with TRBJ2-7, with D maybe TRBD1 (5 bases). Deletions cut 0 bases from V and 3 bases from J, with 12 bases between. This CDR3 region has 15 residues. The germline V gene encodes CDR1 KGHSH and CDR2 LQKENI. The CDR3 loop is CASSPPVRVGYEQYF. The CDR3 DNA reads TGTGCCAGCTCACCACCGGTCAGGGTGGGCTACGAGCAGTACTTC.

This chain links TRBV9 with TRBJ2-7; D is uncertain. Germline V CDR1 and CDR2: SGDLS, YYNGEE. Trimming removed 1 base from V and 2 bases from J, with 13 bases in between. CDR3 length: 15 residues. CDR3 amino acids: CASSVTSGAAYEQYF. The CDR3 coding sequence is TGTGCCAGCAGCGTAACCTCTGGAGCAGCCTACGAGCAGTACTTC.

J is TRBJ1-4 and V is TRBV4-1; D is ambiguous. The germline gives CDR1 MGHRA, CDR2 YSYEKL. This CDR3 region has 15 residues. With 0 bases removed from V and 5 bases from J, the gap between germline ends came to 10 bases. Here the CDR3 reads CASSQDPRRNEKLFF. The CDR3 bases are TGCGCCAGCAGCCAAGATCCGAGGCGGAATGAAAAACTGTTTTTT.

The rearrangement links TRBV7-9 to TRBJ2-7; 7 positions match TRBD1. CDR1 SEHNR and CDR2 FQNEAQ come from the germline V gene (reference sequence). CDR3 length: 19 amino acids. J gave up 2 bases and V 4 bases, and 20 bases lay outside the gene matches. This CDR3 reads CASSSTHTQGPHPTYEQYF. Here the CDR3 DNA reads TGTGCCAGCAGCTCGACGCATACACAGGGGCCACACCCCACCTACGAGCAGTACTTC.

CDR3 sequence reads: CASSPRRDHFF. DNA of the CDR3: TGTGCCAGCAGCCCCCGGCGGGATCACTTCTTC. V usage is TRBV7-6 and J usage is TRBJ2-1; D is possibly TRBD2 (6 bases). The germline V gene encodes CDR1 SGHVS and CDR2 FNYEAQ. The V gene lost 5 bases and the J gene lost 16 bases, with 15 bases spanning the gap. The CDR3 spans 11 residues.

Only a few counts were recorded for this clone. The germline gene is not matched at one end of the junction; a read error may be the cause. This chain links TRBV7-7 with TRBJ2-7; TRBD2 agrees at 13 bases. Germline V gene sequence: CDR1 SSHAT, CDR2 FNYEAQ (reference sequence). CDR3 length: 14 residues. CDR3 DNA sequence: TGTGCTAGCAGCTCTGGGACTAGCGGGGTAGAGCAGTACTTC. It encodes CASSSGTSGVEQYF. The whole variable domain, remainder taken from reference TRBV7-7 and TRBJ2-7, is GAGVSQSPRYKVTKRGQDVTLRCDPISSHATLYWYQQALGQGPEFLTYFNYEAQPDKSGLPSDRFSAERPEGSISTLTIQRTEQRDSAMYRCASSSGTSGVEQYFGPGTRLTVT.

The rearrangement uses TRBV18 and TRBJ2-3; 14 nucleotides line up with TRBD2. The CDR3 loop spans 19 amino acids. Germline V gene lookup returns CDR1 KGHSH and CDR2 LQKENI. V lost 6 bases and J lost 2; bases outside the gene matches: 13. CDR3 nucleotide sequence: TGTGCCAGCTCTCCGGGCCCGGGACTAGCGGGGGACCTCACAGATACGCAGTATTTT. This translates into CASSPGPGLAGDLTDTQYF.

The rearrangement uses TRBV3-1 (or the pseudogene TRBV3-2) and TRBJ2-3; the match to TRBD2 covers 11 bases. V shed 0 bases, J shed 5 bases, and the junction held 7 bases outside the gene matches. The CDR3 has 17 residues. CDR1 is LGHDT, CDR2 YNNKEL, per germline (reference sequence). Here the CDR3 DNA reads TGTGCCAGCAGCCAAGATGCCCTAGCGGGGGGTATAGATACGCAGTATTTT. Amino acid sequence: CASSQDALAGGIDTQYF.

The chain couples TRBV27 to TRBJ2-1, with 8 bases matching TRBD2. V trimming: 2 bases; J trimming: 5 bases; junction bases outside the gene matches: 5. Germline assignment: CDR1 MNHEY and CDR2 SMNVEV (reference sequence). The length of the CDR3 is 15 residues. The CDR3 sequence: CASSLRGGGHNEQFF. The CDR3 DNA sequence: TGTGCCAGCAGTTTACGGGGGGGCGGCCACAATGAGCAGTTCTTC.

The chain joins TRBV5-1 to TRBJ2-1; 9 bases map to TRBD2. Germline values: CDR1 SGHRS, CDR2 YFSETQ. This CDR3 contains 16 residues. Germline trimming cut 0 bases from V and 0 bases from J; bases unmatched to any gene: 1. The CDR3 spells CASSLDSGGSYNEQFF. CDR3 bases: TGCGCCAGCAGCTTGGATAGCGGGGGCTCCTACAATGAGCAGTTCTTC.

V is TRBV5-1 and J is TRBJ1-2, with TRBD1 matching 9 bases. Germline assignment: CDR1 SGHRS and CDR2 YFSETQ. J was trimmed by 4 bases and V by 6 bases; bases with no gene match: 22. The CDR3 extends over 19 amino acids. The CDR3 reads CASTNQRQGGLPDPYGYTF. CDR3 sequence (DNA): TGCGCCAGCACTAACCAAAGACAGGGGGGATTGCCCGACCCCTATGGCTACACCTTC.

CDR3 residues: CSGSTGGNTEAFF. In DNA form, the CDR3 reads TGCAGCGGTTCGACAGGGGGGAACACTGAAGCTTTCTTT. This rearrangement joins TRBV29-1 to TRBJ1-1; 9 bases match TRBD1. With 7 bases clipped from V and 1 base from J, the junction kept 4 bases outside the gene matches. Germline CDR1 reads SQVTM; CDR2 reads ANQGSEA. The CDR3 is 13 residues long.

The chain combines TRBV29-1 with TRBJ1-2; the D is unclear. The germline CDR1 and CDR2 sequences are SQVTM and ANQGSEA. The CDR3 contains 14 residues. The V gene lost 4 bases and the J gene lost 2 bases, with 14 bases spanning the gap. CDR3 sequence reads: CSVGGSERNYGYTF. In nucleotides, the CDR3 is TGCAGCGTTGGTGGGTCAGAGAGGAACTATGGCTACACCTTC.

This chain uses TRBV5-6 with TRBJ2-1; 16 bases line up with TRBD2. Trimming cost V 4 bases and J 5 bases; bases outside gene matches: 12. Per germline, CDR1 SGHDT and CDR2 YYEEEE. CDR3 length: 19 amino acids. CDR3 sequence (DNA): TGTGCCAGCAGCCCGGGACTAGCGGGGGGGCCGGCGGTGAACAATGAGCAGTTCTTC. Protein product: CASSPGLAGGPAVNNEQFF. The variable domain in full, with the rest retrieved from reference TRBV5-6 and TRBJ2-1, is DAGVTQSPTHLIKTRGQQVTLRCSPKSGHDTVSWYQQALGQGPQFIFQYYEEEERQRGNFPDRFSGHQFPNYSSELNVNALLLGDSALYLCASSPGLAGGPAVNNEQFFGPGTRLTVL.

Turning to this clone: An end of the junction differs from the germline gene, which may be a read error. The chain couples TRBV7-7 to TRBJ2-1, with D possibly being TRBD1 (6 bases). Per the germline V gene, CDR1 is SSHAT and CDR2 is FNYEAQ (reference sequence). The CDR3 is 13 residues long. The CDR3 here is CASSRDTYNEQFF. DNA for the CDR3: TGTGCTAGCAGCCGGGACACCTACAATGAGCAGTTCTTC.

This chain links TRBV4-1 with TRBJ2-1; D remains unclear. Trimming stripped 0 bases from V and 4 bases from J, with 7 bases between. Germline V CDR1 and CDR2: MGHRA, YSYEKL. The CDR3 has 14 residues. The CDR3 region has the DNA TGCGCCAGCAGCCAAGAGCGAGATTACAATGAGCAGTTCTTC. It codes for CASSQERDYNEQFF.

V is TRBV7-2 and J is TRBJ2-7, with 7 bases fitting TRBD1. CDR1 and CDR2 from the germline V gene are SGHTA and FQGNSA. This CDR3 has 15 amino acids. V was pared by 5 bases and J by 2 bases, with 9 bases of the junction left unmatched. This chain's CDR3 is CASSRSGDSAYEQYF. Here the CDR3 DNA reads TGTGCCAGCAGCCGTTCTGGGGACAGCGCCTACGAGCAGTACTTC.

The gene calls are TRBV4-3 and TRBJ1-6; unclear D gene. Per the germline V gene, CDR1 is LGHNA and CDR2 is YSLEER. The CDR3 consists of 13 residues. The ends were cut back, 0 bases at V and 7 bases at J, with 4 bases in the middle. This CDR3 is CASSQERNSPLHF. The DNA for the CDR3 is TGCGCCAGCAGCCAAGAGAGGAATTCACCCCTCCACTTT.

This clone appeared a single time. The chain links TRBV19 to TRBJ1-2; D is unresolved. Germline lookup yields CDR1 LNHDA and CDR2 SQIVND (reference sequence). V was shortened by 3 bases and J by 3 bases, with 8 bases between the two germline ends. CDR3 length: 13 amino acids. The CDR3 nucleotides read TGTGCCAGTAGTATTGCCCGAGACTATGGCTACACCTTC. Amino acids: CASSIARDYGYTF.

This chain links TRBV3-1 (or the pseudogene TRBV3-2) with TRBJ2-1; TRBD2 might be the D (6 bases). The CDR3 loop spans 15 amino acids. Trimming removed 0 bases from V and 7 bases from J, with 13 bases in between. CDR1 is LGHDT and CDR2 is YNNKEL in the germline V gene (reference sequence). CDR3 loop: CASSQDGTPRNEQFF. DNA for the CDR3: TGTGCCAGCAGCCAAGACGGGACTCCGAGGAATGAGCAGTTCTTC.